These T cell receptor beta chains were read from a single sample in a study of T cell repertoires in cytomegalovirus infection. TCRdb reprocessed the reads with MiXCR, giving one entry per CDR3 protein. The sample consists of about 130,000 distinct CDR3 sequences, about 24% of them appearing once. Their antigens remain unidentified. Material: PBMCs, sequenced either directly or after in vitro stimulation (not recorded which). The receptors originated from a human donor in good health (CMV status not recorded). Some clones in this sample may be carry-over from other donors' samples. Both conserved end residues are trimmed from each CDR3. The size field is filled for only some rows; it gives once, few, many or a size class.

>TRBV29-1|-
SVEAQRAGTQRGYGYT
>TRBV20-1|-
SARQDSNQPQH
>TRBV7-2|many
ASSQGLAGGPEGTQY
>TRBV7-9|-
ASSVTVRAGGRTEAF
>TRBV7-2|many
ASSFKPRQLLDGYT
>TRBV12-3/TRBV12-4|few
ASGVGTSVSNEQF
>TRBV4-3|-
ASSQGQGWEETQY
>TRBV10-3|many
AISESASKRS
>TRBV7-9|-
ASSPWTGGPSGEQY
>TRBV6-2/TRBV6-3|many
ASSYDRTGTIY
>TRBV7-2|many
ASSFSVADRAGEY
>TRBV28|few
ASSLVLTNKEKLF
>TRBV7-2|-
ASSVDSHGYT
>TRBV11-2|few
ASSLTAHSTDTQY
>TRBV4-1|-
ASSRIQGVGETQY